The present TCR beta chain was sequenced within a study of cytomegalovirus exposure and HLA in healthy donors. Study context: Some 80 million unique TCR sequences came from HLA-typed donors in an early release. Study-wide points: For most TCR sequences rarity was the rule, although some public TCRs occurred in many donors. Per a prior analysis, the majority of TCR beta V segments were productive roughly 90% or roughly 30% of the time. V- and J-gene trimming of TCR beta was linked (in a later analysis) to a missense DCLRE1C variant.

The study ran its PCR with 60 Vbeta and 13 Jbeta primers. The protocol was immunoSEQ multiplex PCR, while the TCRdb copy is restricted to in-frame clones and leaves out a portion. The sample includes approximately 77,000 clones, around 75% of them seen just once. Concerning this clone: Its matching antigen is unknown.

Sequencing input: PBMCs. The source of this sequence is a woman in her forties in good health and CMV-seronegative.

The CDR3 DNA follows: TGTGCCAGCAGTGTCAAAACTAGCAAGCGAGGGGAATACGAGCAGTACTTC. Translated, it gives CASSVKTSKRGEYEQYF. The chain links TRBV6-4 to TRBJ2-7; tentatively, D is TRBD2 (6 bases). V lost 4 bases and J lost 4, with 23 bases in between. The CDR3 consists of 17 residues. Per germline, CDR1 MRHNA and CDR2 SNTAGT.